These 17 T cell receptor beta chains were all obtained from the same sample, sequenced in a study of tumor-infiltrating lymphocytes in primary liver carcinoma. TCR beta cDNA came from about 450 ng total RNA, primed with a constant-region primer. Generation of the TCR beta libraries relied on three nested multiplex PCR rounds using slightly modified ARM-PCR. Running approximately 10 cycles apiece, the first two PCR rounds relied on TRBV1-TRBV30 forward primers together with a C-beta reverse primer. TCRdb reprocessed the multiplex PCR reads via MiXCR and lists one record per CDR3 protein. The data show 70,000 to 75,000 distinct CDR3 sequences, with roughly 69% seen just once and roughly a quarter held by the top ten. The study co-extracted DNA and RNA from 20-30 mg of unsorted bulk tissue. Sequenced input: liver tumor tissue from sampling region 4. This sample's subset: tumor region T4, right-lateral pole. All receptors come from a man aged 35-49 years with primary liver carcinoma and hepatitis B virus infection.

This clonotype was recorded at least ten times. The CDR3 DNA reads TGTGCCAGCAGTCCGGACCCGACCGGGGAGCTGTTTTTT. Encoded protein: CASSPDPTGELFF. The chain has TRBV28 and TRBJ2-2; D uncertain. There are 13 residues in the CDR3. Germline values: CDR1 MDHEN, CDR2 SYDVKM. Trimming shortened V by 5 bases and J by 5 bases, and 9 bases separated the two germline ends. The whole variable domain, remainder taken from reference TRBV28 and TRBJ2-2, is DVKVTQSSRYLVKRTGEKVFLECVQDMDHENMFWYRQDPGLGLRLIYFSYDVKMKEKGDIPEGYSVSREKKERFSLILESASTNQTSMYLCASSPDPTGELFFGEGSRLTVL.

On this clonotype: A read error is likely, as this CDR3 ends without the conserved phenylalanine or tryptophan. The DNA is omitted, as the CDR3 cannot be located on it reliably, and the CDR3 follows TCRdb's listing. The rearrangement links TRBV11-2 to TRBJ2-1. The length of the CDR3 is 12 amino acids, counting both ends. Germline loops: CDR1 SGHAT, CDR2 FQNNGV. This CDR3 reads CAASPIGNEHFV.

A remark on this clonotype: Compared with germline, one end of the junction differs, possibly owing to a read error. This chain connects TRBV5-1 to TRBJ2-4; 9 nucleotides match TRBD1. The CDR3 spans 15 residues. Germline-derived CDR1 and CDR2 are SGHRS and YFSETQ. The CDR3 nucleotides are TGCACCAGCAGCTCCAGTCTGGGGGACAGGGTCATTCAGTACTTC. Translation: CTSSSSLGDRVIQYF.

About this clonotype: This is likely a read error, given that the CDR3 carries no conserved phenylalanine or tryptophan at its end. The rearrangement joins TRBV29-1 to TRBJ2-3; D is unresolved. This CDR3 spans 15 amino acids. Germline CDR1 is SQVTM and CDR2 is ANQGSEA. V dropped 4 bases and J dropped 5 bases, with 19 bases sitting between them. The CDR3 loop reads CSVGSGLLGIDTQYY. The CDR3, as DNA: TGCAGCGTTGGAAGTGGTCTGCTAGGAATAGATACGCAGTATTAT.

This clonotype was seen a few times. One base away lies a much larger clone, so this may be a sequencing read error. The rearrangement joins TRBV10-3 to TRBJ2-1; 15 bases align to TRBD2. The CDR3 contains 16 residues. Looked up from germline, CDR1 is ENHRY and CDR2 is SYGVKD. With V trimmed by 4 bases and J by 9 bases, 7 bases remained unmatched. The CDR3 protein is CAISVGLAGGGSEQFF. In nucleotides, the CDR3 is TGTGCCATCAGTGTCGGACTAGCGGGAGGGGGAAGTGAGCAGTTCTTC.

V is TRBV19 and J is TRBJ2-7, with D perhaps TRBD1 (5 bases). V lost 5 bases to trimming and J lost 3 bases, with 11 bases between them. Germline V gene data show CDR1 as LNHDA and CDR2 as SQIVND (reference sequence). This CDR3 contains 13 residues. As DNA, the CDR3 is TGTGCCAGTAGTCGAGACAGTAACTACGAGCAGTACTTC. Its protein product is CASSRDSNYEQYF.

This clonotype was seen a few times. The V gene is TRBV5-4, the J gene TRBJ2-4; TRBD2 aligns across 7 bases. This CDR3 contains 15 residues. Germline trimming cut 3 bases from V and 3 bases from J; bases unmatched to any gene: 6. The germline V gene encodes CDR1 SGHNT and CDR2 YYREEE (reference sequence). The CDR3 nucleotides are TGTGCCAGCAGCTATGCGGGAGACAACAAAAACATTCAGTACTTC. It is translated as CASSYAGDNKNIQYF.

This clonotype was seen repeatedly, ten times or more. This chain uses TRBV6-1 with TRBJ1-5; possibly TRBD1 for D (5 bases). The ends were cut back, 6 bases at V and 7 bases at J, with 16 bases in the middle. Germline loops: CDR1 MNHNS, CDR2 SASEGT. The CDR3 runs 14 residues. CDR3 protein: CASSGTSLGQPQHF. The DNA for the CDR3 is TGTGCCAGCAGCGGGACGTCCCTAGGCCAGCCCCAGCATTTT.

The chain combines TRBV11-2 with TRBJ2-3; weak D call: TRBD2 (6 bases). CDR3 size: 14 residues. V lost 11 bases and J lost 4, with 19 bases in between. The germline V gene encodes CDR1 SGHAT and CDR2 FQNNGV. The CDR3 DNA follows: TGTGCCGGAGGGCCACGGAGGCCCGCAGATACGCAGTATTTT. This codes for CAGGPRRPADTQYF.

Notes on this clonotype: Lacking the conserved final phenylalanine or tryptophan, this CDR3 likely reflects a read error. The chain is built from TRBV7-8 and TRBJ1-1, with a weak D call TRBD1 (6 bases). The V end was cut by 8 bases, the J end by 3 bases, with 16 bases between. CDR3 length: 14 residues. The germline V gene has CDR1 SGHVS and CDR2 FQNEAQ. The CDR3 loop is CASGPQGFDTEAFY. In DNA, the CDR3 is TGTGCCAGCGGTCCACAGGGTTTTGACACTGAAGCTTTCTAT.

The J gene is TRBJ2-7, the V gene TRBV4-2; D possibly corresponds to TRBD1 (6 bases). V was pared by 0 bases and J by 2 bases, with 23 bases between. The CDR3 extends over 19 amino acids. CDR1 and CDR2 (germline): LGHNA, YNFKEQ. The chain's CDR3 is CASSQDRGWASIRPYEQYF. In DNA form, the CDR3 reads TGTGCCAGCAGCCAAGATAGGGGGTGGGCGTCCATCCGCCCCTACGAGCAGTACTTC.

The genes are TRBV4-2 and TRBJ2-7; TRBD2 aligns across 8 bases. This CDR3 has 16 residues. The germline V gene has CDR1 LGHNA and CDR2 YNFKEQ. Losses at the gene ends were 5 bases for V and 2 bases for J; bases not matched to a gene: 11. The CDR3 here is CASSELAVGSPYEQYF. Written as DNA, the CDR3 is TGTGCCAGCAGCGAACTAGCGGTAGGGTCCCCCTACGAGCAGTACTTC.

The chain has TRBV2 and TRBJ1-6; 9 nucleotides agree with TRBD1. V shed 6 bases, J shed 9 bases, and the junction held 9 bases outside the gene matches. The CDR3 contains 15 residues. The germline gives CDR1 SNHLY, CDR2 FYNNEI. The CDR3 region is CASSIVQGAASPLHF. CDR3 nucleotides: TGTGCCAGCAGCATAGTACAGGGGGCTGCTTCACCCCTCCACTTT. Supplemented by reference TRBV2 and TRBJ1-6, the full variable domain reads EPEVTQTPSHQVTQMGQEVILRCVPISNHLYFYWYRQILGQKVEFLVSFYNNEISEKSEIFDDQFSVERPDGSNFTLKIRSTKLEDSAMYFCASSIVQGAASPLHFGNGTRLTVT.

A note on this clonotype: An end of the junction does not agree with germline; a read error may underlie this. The chain is built from TRBV11-2 and TRBJ2-7; no clear D gene. Germline V gene data show CDR1 as SGHAT and CDR2 as FQNNGV. The CDR3 has 14 residues. CDR3: CASTNQKARYEQYF. The CDR3 coding sequence is TGTGCAAGCACCAACCAGAAGGCGAGGTACGAGCAGTATTTC.

A remark on this clonotype: A read error may account for a junction end that differs from germline. This chain links TRBV29-1 with TRBJ2-5; the D gene is possibly TRBD1 (8 bases). This CDR3 has 13 amino acids. Germline assignment: CDR1 SQVTM and CDR2 ANQGSEA. The CDR3 loop is CRVRGQGGETQYF. The CDR3 DNA is TGTAGGGTTAGAGGACAGGGAGGGGAGACCCAGTACTTC.

As concerns this clonotype: Compared with germline, one end of the junction differs, possibly owing to a read error. The chain uses TRBV19 and TRBJ1-2, with TRBD1 as a possible D gene (5 bases). The CDR3 consists of 13 residues. Germline V gene sequence: CDR1 LNHDA, CDR2 SQIVND (reference sequence). CDR3 in DNA: TGTGCCAGAAGTCCAACCGGGACTAGTGGCTACATCTTC. Translated: CARSPTGTSGYIF.

Turning to this clonotype: One end of the junction varies from germline; a read error may be responsible. V usage is TRBV28 and J usage is TRBJ2-3, with D unclear. Germline V gene data show CDR1 as MDHEN and CDR2 as SYDVKM. The CDR3 is 13 residues long. Written as DNA, the CDR3 is TGCGCCAGCAGTACAGCTAGCACAGATACGCAGTATTTT. Protein sequence: CASSTASTDTQYF.